This is a list of T cell receptor beta chains from one sample in a study of T cell responses to AZD1222 COVID-19 vaccine. The table came from immunoSEQ multiplex PCR; TCRdb's copy has only in-frame clones and leaves some out. Of about 130,000 clones listed, roughly 90% were seen once; the top ten hold under 4.5%. This specimen was peripheral blood, taken on day 0 of AZD1222 vaccination. The receptor source for this set is an adult in good health. Each CDR3 is given with its conserved first and last residue. A D gene is named only where the DNA matches it firmly. A row's size may be missing; if present it is once, few, many or a size class.

d_call j_call v_call clone_size cdr3_aa cdr3_nt
. TRBJ1-5 TRBV5-6 . CASSLAGYNQPQHF TGTGCCAGCAGCTTGGCCGGTTACAATCAGCCCCAGCATTTT
. TRBJ2-7 TRBV24-1 . CATSGEHFGQYF TGTGCCACCAGTGGGGAGCACTTCGGGCAGTACTTC
. TRBJ1-1 TRBV28 . CASSWRGTEAFF TGTGCCAGCAGTTGGCGGGGGACTGAAGCTTTCTTT
TRBD2 TRBJ2-2 TRBV7-2 . CALQRGPTNTGELFF TGTGCCCTACAGCGGGGCCCCACGAACACCGGGGAGCTGTTTTTT
TRBD2 TRBJ2-2 TRBV3-1/TRBV3-2 once CASSPSGLAGVQNTGELFF TGTGCCAGCAGCCCCTCGGGACTAGCGGGAGTTCAGAACACCGGGGAGCTGTTTTTT
TRBD1 TRBJ1-2 TRBV28 . CASSDWDREMYGYTF TGTGCCAGCAGTGATTGGGACAGGGAAATGTATGGCTACACCTTC
TRBD1 TRBJ1-5 TRBV27 . CASSFAGTGVRQPQHF TGTGCCAGCAGTTTTGCCGGGACAGGGGTTCGCCAGCCCCAGCATTTT
. TRBJ1-6 TRBV27 . CASSFPGISPLHF TGTGCCAGCAGTTTTCCAGGGATTTCACCCCTCCACTTT
TRBD1 TRBJ1-4 TRBV18 . CASSPPGQGFEKLFF TGTGCCAGCTCACCACCGGGACAGGGATTTGAAAAACTGTTTTTT
. TRBJ1-1 TRBV19 . CASLGGWTNTEAFF TGTGCCAGTCTCGGAGGATGGACGAACACTGAAGCTTTCTTT
. TRBJ1-2 TRBV10-3 . CAISDSRTDYGYTF TGTGCCATCAGTGATTCGCGGACGGATTATGGCTACACCTTC
. TRBJ1-6 TRBV28 . CAIDQGLGSPLHF TGTGCCATCGATCAGGGGTTAGGTTCACCCCTCCACTTT
. TRBJ2-2 TRBV6-6 . CASRDKNTGELFF TGTGCCAGCAGAGACAAGAACACCGGGGAGCTGTTTTTT
. TRBJ2-3 TRBV10-3 . CAISESGDTQYF TGTGCCATCAGTGAGTCTGGTGACACGCAGTATTTT
TRBD2 TRBJ2-2 TRBV4-2 . CASSPGTSGTVTGELFF TGTGCCAGCAGCCCCGGGACTAGCGGGACAGTCACCGGGGAGCTGTTTTTT
TRBD1 TRBJ2-2 TRBV5-1 . CASTPGQPSTGELFF TGCGCCAGCACTCCGGGACAGCCCTCCACCGGGGAGCTGTTTTTT
. TRBJ1-5 TRBV19 . CASSMLGQVGVAQHF TGTGCCAGTAGTATGTTGGGGCAGGTTGGAGTAGCCCAGCATTTT
TRBD2 TRBJ2-1 TRBV27 . CASKREAAHNEQFF TGTGCCAGCAAGCGGGAGGCCGCCCACAATGAGCAGTTCTTC
TRBD1 TRBJ2-2 TRBV5-5 few CASSVGQERVITGELFF TGTGCCAGCAGCGTGGGACAGGAGAGGGTTATAACCGGGGAGCTGTTTTTT
. TRBJ1-2 TRBV19 . CASGRDYGYTF TGTGCCAGTGGCAGGGACTATGGCTACACCTTC
TRBD2 TRBJ2-5 TRBV7-6 . CASSPGLAGGPQETQYF TGTGCCAGCAGCCCGGGACTAGCGGGAGGGCCGCAGGAGACCCAGTACTTC
. TRBJ1-3 TRBV24-1 . CATSDPTAGNTIYF TGTGCCACCAGTGACCCGACAGCAGGAAACACCATATATTTT
TRBD2 TRBJ2-5 TRBV19 . CASSIAGLPTGTSGRAVVQYF TGTGCCAGTAGTATAGCCGGCCTCCCAACTGGGACTAGCGGGAGGGCCGTCGTCCAGTACTTC
TRBD1 TRBJ1-5 TRBV19 . CASKNRGEGKLWSNQPQHF TGTGCCAGCAAAAACAGGGGCGAGGGGAAATTGTGGAGCAATCAGCCCCAGCATTTT
. TRBJ1-2 TRBV3-1/TRBV3-2 . CASSPLAVGEVGYTF TGTGCCAGCAGCCCCCTGGCGGTCGGAGAGGTGGGCTACACCTTC
TRBD2 TRBJ2-1 TRBV5-1 . CASSLERESNEQFF TGCGCCAGCAGCTTGGAGCGGGAGAGCAATGAGCAGTTCTTC